This T cell receptor (beta chain) was identified during a study of Ad26.COV2.S vaccination and SARS-CoV-2 variants. Findings and limits, study-wide: Researchers cautioned that TCR breadth and depth analyses may have underestimated total T cell responses.

Only one count was recorded for this clone. No antigen is known for it. Treatment reported: 15 to 20 received Ad26.COV2.S at low or high dose, single or two shots; about five received placebo; per-sample allocation not given. Samples came from day 63 after the first vaccine or placebo injection. Boston provided a donor who was an adult aged 18-55 years. Participants' vaccine, an Ad26 vector, delivered Wuhan-strain SARS-CoV-2 spike. Data came from immunoSEQ multiplex PCR; TCRdb stores just in-frame clones and leaves some out. The sample has 350,000 to 400,000 clones, 70% to 90% seen once. The CDR3 length is 15 residues. Deletions cut 6 bases from V and 5 bases from J, with 17 bases between. Germline CDR1 MNHEY, CDR2 SVGEGT.

The rearrangement links TRBV6-2 or TRBV6-3 to TRBJ2-1, with D tentatively TRBD2 (6 bases). This sequence was found in a person aged 18-60 years who received the Ad26.COV2.S COVID-19 vaccine or a placebo. Source: peripheral blood, taken in a trial of Ad26.COV2.S vaccine versus placebo. CDR3 loop: CASSPNSGAHNEQFF. CDR3 DNA: TGTGCCAGCAGCCCTAATAGCGGAGCCCACAATGAGCAGTTCTTC.